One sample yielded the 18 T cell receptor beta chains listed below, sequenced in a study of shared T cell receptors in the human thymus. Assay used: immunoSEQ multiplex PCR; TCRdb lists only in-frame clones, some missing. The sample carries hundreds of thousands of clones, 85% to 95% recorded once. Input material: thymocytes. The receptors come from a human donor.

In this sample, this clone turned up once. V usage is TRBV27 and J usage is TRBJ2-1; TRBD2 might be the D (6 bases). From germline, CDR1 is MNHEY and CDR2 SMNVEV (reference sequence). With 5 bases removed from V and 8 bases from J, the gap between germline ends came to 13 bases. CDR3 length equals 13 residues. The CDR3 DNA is TGTGCCAGCAGTCCGACGACTAGAGATGAGCAGTTCTTC. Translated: CASSPTTRDEQFF.

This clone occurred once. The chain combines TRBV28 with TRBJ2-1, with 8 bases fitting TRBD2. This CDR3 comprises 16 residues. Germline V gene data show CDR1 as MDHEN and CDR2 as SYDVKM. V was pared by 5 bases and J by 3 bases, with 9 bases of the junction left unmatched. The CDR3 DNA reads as TGTGCCAGCAGTCCCCGGGGTAGCGGGGACTACAATGAGCAGTTCTTC. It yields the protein CASSPRGSGDYNEQFF.

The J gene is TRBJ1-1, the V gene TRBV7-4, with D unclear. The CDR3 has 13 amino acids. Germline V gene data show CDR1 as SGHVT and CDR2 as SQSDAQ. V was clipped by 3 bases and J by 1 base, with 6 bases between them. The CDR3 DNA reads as TGTGCCAGCAGCTTTAGGGAGAACACTGAAGCTTTCTTT. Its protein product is CASSFRENTEAFF.

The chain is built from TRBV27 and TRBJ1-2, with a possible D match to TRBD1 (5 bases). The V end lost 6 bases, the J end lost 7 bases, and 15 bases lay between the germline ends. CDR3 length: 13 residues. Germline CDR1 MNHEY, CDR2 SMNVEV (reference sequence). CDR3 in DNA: TGTGCCAGCAGCCCGGGGCCGATAGCTGGCTACACCTTC. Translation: CASSPGPIAGYTF.

CDR3 in DNA: TGTGCCAGCAGCCCCCAGACAGGCTCTGGAAACACCATATATTTT. Translated, it gives CASSPQTGSGNTIYF. V gene TRBV7-9 combines with J gene TRBJ1-3; tentative D call: TRBD1 (6 bases). The length of the CDR3 is 15 residues. CDR1 SEHNR and CDR2 FQNEAQ come from the germline V gene (reference sequence). V was shortened by 5 bases and J by 0 bases, with 11 bases between the two germline ends.

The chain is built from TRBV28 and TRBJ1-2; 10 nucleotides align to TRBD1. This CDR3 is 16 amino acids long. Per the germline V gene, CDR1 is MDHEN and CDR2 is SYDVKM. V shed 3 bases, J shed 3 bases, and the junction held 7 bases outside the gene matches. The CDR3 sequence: CASSFRQGAPYYGYTF. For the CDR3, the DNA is TGTGCCAGCAGTTTTCGACAGGGGGCTCCGTACTATGGCTACACCTTC.

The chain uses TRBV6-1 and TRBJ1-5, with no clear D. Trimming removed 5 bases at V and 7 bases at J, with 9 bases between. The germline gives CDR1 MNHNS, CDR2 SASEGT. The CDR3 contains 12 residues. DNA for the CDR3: TGTGCCAGCAGTCCAGCGAACCAGCCCCAGCATTTT. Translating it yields CASSPANQPQHF.

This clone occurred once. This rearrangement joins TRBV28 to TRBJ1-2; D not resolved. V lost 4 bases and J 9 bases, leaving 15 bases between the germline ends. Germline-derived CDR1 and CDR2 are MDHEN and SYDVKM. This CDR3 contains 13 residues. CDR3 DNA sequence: TGTGCCAGCAGTTCGGACGCGCCGAGGAGCTACACCTTC. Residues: CASSSDAPRSYTF.

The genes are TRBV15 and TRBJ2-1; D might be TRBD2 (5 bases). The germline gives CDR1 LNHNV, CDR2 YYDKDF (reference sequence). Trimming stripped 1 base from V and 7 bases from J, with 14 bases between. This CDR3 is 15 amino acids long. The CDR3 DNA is TGTGCCACCAGCAGAGTCGGGAAGGGTGTAAATGAGCAGTTCTTC. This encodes CATSRVGKGVNEQFF.

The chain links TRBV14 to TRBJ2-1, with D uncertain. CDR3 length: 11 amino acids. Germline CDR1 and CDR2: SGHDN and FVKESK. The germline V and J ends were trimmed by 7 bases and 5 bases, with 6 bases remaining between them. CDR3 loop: CASNNHNEQFF. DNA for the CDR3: TGTGCCAGCAACAACCACAATGAGCAGTTCTTC.

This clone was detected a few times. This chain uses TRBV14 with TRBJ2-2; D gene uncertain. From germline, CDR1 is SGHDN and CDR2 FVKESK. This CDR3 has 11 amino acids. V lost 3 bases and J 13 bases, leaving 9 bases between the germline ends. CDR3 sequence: CASSHMEGLFF. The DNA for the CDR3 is TGTGCCAGCAGCCATATGGAAGGGCTGTTTTTT.

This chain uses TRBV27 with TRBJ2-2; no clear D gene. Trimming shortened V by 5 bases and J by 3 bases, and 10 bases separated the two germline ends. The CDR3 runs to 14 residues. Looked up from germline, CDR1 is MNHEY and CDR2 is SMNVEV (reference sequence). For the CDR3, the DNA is TGTGCCAGCAGTATCCACGGAGACACCGGGGAGCTGTTTTTT. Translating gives CASSIHGDTGELFF.

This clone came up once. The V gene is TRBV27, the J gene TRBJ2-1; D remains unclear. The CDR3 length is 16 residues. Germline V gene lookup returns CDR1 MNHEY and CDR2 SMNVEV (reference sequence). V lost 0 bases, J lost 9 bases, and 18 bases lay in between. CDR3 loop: CASSLSEPSEFVEQFF. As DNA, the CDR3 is TGTGCCAGCAGTTTATCGGAGCCTAGTGAGTTCGTTGAGCAGTTCTTC.

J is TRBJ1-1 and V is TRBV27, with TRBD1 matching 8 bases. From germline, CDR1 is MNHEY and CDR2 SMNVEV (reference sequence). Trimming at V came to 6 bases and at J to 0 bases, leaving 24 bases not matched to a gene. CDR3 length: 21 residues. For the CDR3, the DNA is TGTGCCAGCAGCCGAACAACCAGGGGGCCCCGTGTCGGTCAAATGAACACTGAAGCTTTCTTT. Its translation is CASSRTTRGPRVGQMNTEAFF.

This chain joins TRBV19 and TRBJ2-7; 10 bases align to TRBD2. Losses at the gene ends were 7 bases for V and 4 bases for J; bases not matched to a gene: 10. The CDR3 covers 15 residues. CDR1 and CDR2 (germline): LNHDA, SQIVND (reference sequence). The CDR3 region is CASKGKASGSYEQYF. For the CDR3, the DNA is TGTGCCAGTAAAGGGAAAGCTAGCGGGAGTTACGAGCAGTACTTC.

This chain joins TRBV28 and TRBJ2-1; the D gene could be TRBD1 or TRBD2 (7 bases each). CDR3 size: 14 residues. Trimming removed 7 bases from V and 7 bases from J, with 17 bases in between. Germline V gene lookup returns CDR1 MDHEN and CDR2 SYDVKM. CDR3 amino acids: CASTPGGGRNEQFF. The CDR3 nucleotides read TGTGCCAGCACCCCAGGGGGGGGTCGGAATGAGCAGTTCTTC. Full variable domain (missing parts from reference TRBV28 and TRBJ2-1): DVKVTQSSRYLVKRTGEKVFLECVQDMDHENMFWYRQDPGLGLRLIYFSYDVKMKEKGDIPEGYSVSREKKERFSLILESASTNQTSMYLCASTPGGGRNEQFFGPGTRLTVL.

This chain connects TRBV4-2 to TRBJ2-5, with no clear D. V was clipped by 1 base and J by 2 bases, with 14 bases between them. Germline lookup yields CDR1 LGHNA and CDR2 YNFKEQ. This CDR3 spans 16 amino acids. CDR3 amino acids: CASSQARSRKQETQYF. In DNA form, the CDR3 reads TGTGCCAGCAGCCAAGCCCGGAGTAGGAAGCAAGAGACCCAGTACTTC.

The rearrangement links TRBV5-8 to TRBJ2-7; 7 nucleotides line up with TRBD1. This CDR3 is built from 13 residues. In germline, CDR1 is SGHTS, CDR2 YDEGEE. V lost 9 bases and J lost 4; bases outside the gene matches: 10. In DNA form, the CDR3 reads TGTGCCACCATTGGGGGACAGACTTACGAGCAGTACTTC. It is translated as CATIGGQTYEQYF.